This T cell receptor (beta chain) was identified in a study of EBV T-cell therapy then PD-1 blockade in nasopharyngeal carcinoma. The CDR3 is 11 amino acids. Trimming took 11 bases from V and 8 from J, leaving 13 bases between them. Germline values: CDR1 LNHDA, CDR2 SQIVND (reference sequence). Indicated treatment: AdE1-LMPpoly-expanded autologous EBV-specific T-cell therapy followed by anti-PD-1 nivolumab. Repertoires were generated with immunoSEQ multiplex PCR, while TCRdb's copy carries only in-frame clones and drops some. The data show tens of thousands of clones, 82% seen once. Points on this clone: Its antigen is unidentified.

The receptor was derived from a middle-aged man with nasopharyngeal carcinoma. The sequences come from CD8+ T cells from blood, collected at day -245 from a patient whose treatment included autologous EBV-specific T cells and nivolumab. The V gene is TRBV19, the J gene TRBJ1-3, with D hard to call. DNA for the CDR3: TGTGCCGCCCATCGGGGATACACCATATATTTT. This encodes CAAHRGYTIYF.